The clone carrying this TCR beta chain has ten or more counts. The target antigen is unknown. These data belong to a study of T cell repertoires in cytomegalovirus infection. TCRdb called the reads again in MiXCR, with one record for every CDR3 protein. This table holds over 100,000 distinct CDR3 sequences, about a tenth found once. This sequence originates from a human donor in good health (CMV status not recorded). Some clones in this sample may be carry-over from other donors' samples. Sequenced sample: PBMCs, sequenced either directly or after in vitro stimulation (not recorded which).

The CDR3 DNA reads as TGTGCCAGCAGCTTTATGGGCGGGAACACTGAAGCTTTCTTT. Its protein is CASSFMGGNTEAFF. V is TRBV7-3 and J is TRBJ1-1; D unresolved. The CDR3 is 14 amino acids. V gave up 3 bases and J gave up 1 base, with 9 bases separating them. CDR1 is SGHTA and CDR2 is FQGTGA in the germline V gene.